A single sample gave rise to the 9 T cell receptor beta chains below, sequenced in a study of T cells after yellow fever vaccination. In TCRdb, the 5' RACE reads were re-called with MiXCR into one record per CDR3 protein. Among about 630,000 distinct CDR3 sequences listed, more than 9% were seen once. The material sequenced was PBMCs, taken on the day of the yellow fever booster vaccination. These receptors all come from a man aged 25 to 40 who received the YFV17D yellow fever vaccine.

This clonotype was detected only a few times. This sequence joins TRBV20-1 and TRBJ2-3; TRBD2 matches at 8 bases. With 5 bases clipped from V and 4 bases from J, the junction kept 8 bases outside the gene matches. Germline loops: CDR1 DFQATT, CDR2 SNEGSKA (reference sequence). The CDR3 totals 14 residues. This CDR3 reads CSALRGRPADTQYF. DNA of the CDR3: TGCAGTGCTCTCCGCGGGAGGCCGGCAGATACGCAGTATTTT.

The CDR3 sequence: CASSKGTGGIEQFF. CDR3 bases: TGCGCCAGCAGCAAAGGGACAGGGGGCATTGAGCAGTTCTTC. The chain combines TRBV5-1 with TRBJ2-1; 12 bases map to TRBD1. V dropped 4 bases and J dropped 9; count of bases not matched to a gene: 5. The CDR3 spans 14 residues. In germline, CDR1 is SGHRS, CDR2 YFSETQ.

The rearrangement joins TRBV28 to TRBJ1-2; 8 nucleotides match TRBD1. Losses at the gene ends were 5 bases for V and 4 bases for J; bases not matched to a gene: 6. Germline V gene lookup returns CDR1 MDHEN and CDR2 SYDVKM. The CDR3 extends over 14 amino acids. The CDR3 DNA reads TGTGCCAGCAGTGAGGGACAGGCGACCTATGGCTACACCTTC. It specifies CASSEGQATYGYTF.

This clonotype has just a few counts. CDR3 sequence (DNA): TGCGCCAGCAGCTTAGTCGGGCAGACCACGAACACCGGGGAGCTGTTTTTT. Encoded protein: CASSLVGQTTNTGELFF. The chain couples TRBV5-1 to TRBJ2-2; D is unresolved. Trimming took 2 bases from V and 0 from J, leaving 14 bases between them. The CDR3 runs to 17 residues. The germline V gene has CDR1 SGHRS and CDR2 YFSETQ.

This rearrangement joins TRBV28 to TRBJ2-1; TRBD2 matches 9 bases. The V and J ends lost 4 bases and 8 bases, in that order; junction bases with no gene match: 9. This CDR3 is built from 15 residues. Germline V gives CDR1 MDHEN, CDR2 SYDVKM. CDR3 sequence reads: CASSSPGLAHHEQFF. The CDR3 coding sequence is TGTGCCAGCAGTTCGCCGGGACTAGCTCACCATGAGCAGTTCTTC.

This clonotype was counted only a few times. This sequence joins TRBV9 and TRBJ2-5, with unresolved D. There are 13 residues in the CDR3. V lost 3 bases, J lost 1 base, and 7 bases lay in between. Germline CDR1 SGDLS, CDR2 YYNGEE. The CDR3 region has the DNA TGTGCCAGCAGCGGTAGATTCCAAGAGACCCAGTACTTC. As protein: CASSGRFQETQYF.

In its sample, this clonotype was seen many times. V is TRBV19 and J is TRBJ1-2; a weak D match, TRBD1 (5 bases). The CDR3 length is 15 residues. The V and J ends lost 3 bases and 2 bases respectively, with 13 bases between them. Germline V gene lookup returns CDR1 LNHDA and CDR2 SQIVND (reference sequence). CDR3 amino acids: CASSMEPTANYGYTF. In nucleotides, the CDR3 is TGTGCCAGTAGTATGGAACCGACAGCAAACTATGGCTACACCTTC. The full variable domain, rest sourced from reference TRBV19 and TRBJ1-2, is DGGITQSPKYLFRKEGQNVTLSCEQNLNHDAMYWYRQDPGQGLRLIYYSQIVNDFQKGDIAEGYSVSREKKESFPLTVTSAQKNPTAFYLCASSMEPTANYGYTFGSGTRLTVV.

This clonotype was recorded at least ten times. The chain is built from TRBV5-1 and TRBJ2-7; 10 bases are shared with TRBD1. Germline V gene sequence: CDR1 SGHRS, CDR2 YFSETQ. The CDR3 sequence is 12 residues long. J lost 7 bases, V lost 5 bases, and 3 bases had no gene match. The CDR3 sequence: CASSRDRGEQYF. The CDR3 nucleotides read TGCGCCAGCAGTCGGGACAGGGGTGAGCAGTACTTC. The full variable domain, completed using reference TRBV5-1 and TRBJ2-7, is KAGVTQTPRYLIKTRGQQVTLSCSPISGHRSVSWYQQTPGQGLQFLFEYFSETQRNKGNFPGRFSGRQFSNSRSEMNVSTLELGDSALYLCASSRDRGEQYFGPGTRLTVT.

This clonotype was picked up a small number of times. The CDR3 nucleotides read TGCGCCAGCAGCTTGGAGGGCCAGAGCTGGGGCTACACCTTC. This encodes CASSLEGQSWGYTF. The chain employs TRBV5-1 and TRBJ1-2; D call uncertain. Trimming pared 0 bases from V and 8 bases from J, leaving 14 bases between. The CDR3 is 14 residues long. Germline CDR1 is SGHRS and CDR2 is YFSETQ.